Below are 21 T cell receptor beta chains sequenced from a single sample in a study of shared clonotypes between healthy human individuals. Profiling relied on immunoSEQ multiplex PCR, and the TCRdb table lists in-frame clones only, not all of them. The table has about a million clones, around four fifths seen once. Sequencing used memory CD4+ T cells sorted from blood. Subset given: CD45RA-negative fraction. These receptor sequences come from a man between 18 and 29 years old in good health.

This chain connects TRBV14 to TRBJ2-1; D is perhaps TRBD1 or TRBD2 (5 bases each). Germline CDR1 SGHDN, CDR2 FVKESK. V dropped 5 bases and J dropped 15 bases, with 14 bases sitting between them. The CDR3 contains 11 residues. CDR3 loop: CASSSRDVLFF. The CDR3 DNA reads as TGTGCCAGCAGCTCCCGGGACGTTCTGTTCTTC.

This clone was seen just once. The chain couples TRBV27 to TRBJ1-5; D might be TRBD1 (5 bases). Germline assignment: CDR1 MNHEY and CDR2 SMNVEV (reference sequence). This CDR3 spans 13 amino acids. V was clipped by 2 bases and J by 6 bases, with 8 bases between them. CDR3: CASSLTGPQPQHF. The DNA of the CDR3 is TGTGCCAGCAGTTTAACGGGACCTCAGCCCCAGCATTTT.

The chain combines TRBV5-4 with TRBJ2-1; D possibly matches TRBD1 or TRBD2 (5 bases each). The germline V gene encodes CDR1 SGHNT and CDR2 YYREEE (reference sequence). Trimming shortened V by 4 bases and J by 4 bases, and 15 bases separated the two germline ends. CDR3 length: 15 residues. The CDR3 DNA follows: TGTGCCAGCAGCGCCGACGGGGCGGTTTACAATGAGCAGTTCTTC. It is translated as CASSADGAVYNEQFF.

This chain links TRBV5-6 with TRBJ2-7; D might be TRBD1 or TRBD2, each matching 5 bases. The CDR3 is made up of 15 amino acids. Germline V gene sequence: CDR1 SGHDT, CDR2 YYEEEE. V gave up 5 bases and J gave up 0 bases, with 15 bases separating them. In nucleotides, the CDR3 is TGTGCCAGCAGGGCCGGGACGGTGAGCTCCTACGAGCAGTACTTC. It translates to CASRAGTVSSYEQYF.

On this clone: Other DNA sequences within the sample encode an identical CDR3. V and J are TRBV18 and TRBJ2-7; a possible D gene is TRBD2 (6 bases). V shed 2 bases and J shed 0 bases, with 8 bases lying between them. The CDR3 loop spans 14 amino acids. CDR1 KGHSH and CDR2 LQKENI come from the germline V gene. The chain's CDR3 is CASSPTGSSYEQYF. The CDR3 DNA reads TGTGCCAGCTCACCAACCGGGAGCTCCTACGAGCAGTACTTC.

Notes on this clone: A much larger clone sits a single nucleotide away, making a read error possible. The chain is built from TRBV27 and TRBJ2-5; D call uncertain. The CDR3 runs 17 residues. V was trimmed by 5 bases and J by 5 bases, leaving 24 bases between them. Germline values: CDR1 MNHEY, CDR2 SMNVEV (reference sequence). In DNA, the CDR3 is TGTGCCAGCAGTAAAACTAAGACACCGAGTTGGGGTGAGACCCAGTACTTC. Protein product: CASSKTKTPSWGETQYF.

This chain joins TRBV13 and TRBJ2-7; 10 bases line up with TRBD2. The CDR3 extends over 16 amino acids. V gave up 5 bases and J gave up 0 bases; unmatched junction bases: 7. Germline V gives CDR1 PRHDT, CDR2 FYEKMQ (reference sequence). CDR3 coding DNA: TGTGCCAGCAGCCTACTGGCTAGCGGGGGCTCCTACGAGCAGTACTTC. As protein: CASSLLASGGSYEQYF.

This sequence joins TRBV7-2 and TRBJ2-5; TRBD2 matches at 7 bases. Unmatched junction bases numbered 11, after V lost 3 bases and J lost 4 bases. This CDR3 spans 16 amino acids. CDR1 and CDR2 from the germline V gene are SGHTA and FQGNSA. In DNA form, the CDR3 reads TGTGCCAGCAGCTTCCTTATTCAGGGAGGGAGAGAGACCCAGTACTTC. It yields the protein CASSFLIQGGRETQYF.

CDR3 amino acids: CASSGWTGDLGELFF. CDR3 DNA: TGTGCCAGCAGCGGGTGGACAGGGGACTTGGGGGAGCTGTTTTTT. The chain uses TRBV28 and TRBJ2-2, with 9 nucleotides matching TRBD1. Trimming took 6 bases from V and 8 from J; bases not matched to a gene: 10. CDR3 size: 15 residues. The germline V gene has CDR1 MDHEN and CDR2 SYDVKM.

The CDR3 is CASSARSTGELFF. CDR3 DNA: TGTGCCAGCAGCGCGCGGTCCACCGGGGAGCTGTTTTTT. The chain links TRBV9 to TRBJ2-2; D is unresolved. This CDR3 comprises 13 residues. Trimming left V 3 bases short and J 4 bases short, with 7 bases between. CDR1 and CDR2 from the germline V gene are SGDLS and YYNGEE. Complete variable domain (other parts from reference TRBV9 and TRBJ2-2): DSGVTQTPKHLITATGQRVTLRCSPRSGDLSVYWYQQSLDQGLQFLIQYYNGEERAKGNILERFSAQQFPDLHSELNLSSLELGDSALYFCASSARSTGELFFGEGSRLTVL.

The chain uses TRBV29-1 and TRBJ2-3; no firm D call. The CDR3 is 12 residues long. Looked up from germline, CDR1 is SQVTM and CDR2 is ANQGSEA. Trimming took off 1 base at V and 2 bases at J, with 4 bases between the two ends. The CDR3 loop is CSVEVDTDTQYF. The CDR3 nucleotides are TGCAGCGTTGAAGTGGACACAGATACGCAGTATTTT.

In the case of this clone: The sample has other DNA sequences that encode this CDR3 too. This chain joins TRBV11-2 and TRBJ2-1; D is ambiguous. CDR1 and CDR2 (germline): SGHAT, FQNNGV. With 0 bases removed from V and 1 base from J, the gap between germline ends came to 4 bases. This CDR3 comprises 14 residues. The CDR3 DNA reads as TGTGCCAGCAGCTTAGACAGTTCCTACAATGAGCAGTTCTTC. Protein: CASSLDSSYNEQFF.

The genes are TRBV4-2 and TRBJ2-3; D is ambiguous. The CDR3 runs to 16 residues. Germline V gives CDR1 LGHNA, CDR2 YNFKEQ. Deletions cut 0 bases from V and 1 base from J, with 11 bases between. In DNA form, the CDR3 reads TGTGCCAGCAGCCAAGATTTTTCGCCTGGCACAGATACGCAGTATTTT. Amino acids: CASSQDFSPGTDTQYF.

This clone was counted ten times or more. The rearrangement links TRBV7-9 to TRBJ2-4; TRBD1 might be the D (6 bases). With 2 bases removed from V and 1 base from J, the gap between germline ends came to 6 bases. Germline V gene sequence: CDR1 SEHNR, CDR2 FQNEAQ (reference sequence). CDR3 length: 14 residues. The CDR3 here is CASSLRGAKNIQYF. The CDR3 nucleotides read TGTGCCAGCAGCTTAAGGGGGGCCAAAAACATTCAGTACTTC.

The CDR3 spells CASSSLELAKNIQYF. The CDR3 DNA reads as TGTGCCAGCAGCTCCTTGGAGCTAGCCAAAAACATTCAGTACTTC. This chain links TRBV7-2 with TRBJ2-4; D not resolved. Germline CDR1 is SGHTA and CDR2 is FQGNSA. V was trimmed by 4 bases and J by 0 bases, leaving 10 bases between them. The CDR3 has 15 residues.

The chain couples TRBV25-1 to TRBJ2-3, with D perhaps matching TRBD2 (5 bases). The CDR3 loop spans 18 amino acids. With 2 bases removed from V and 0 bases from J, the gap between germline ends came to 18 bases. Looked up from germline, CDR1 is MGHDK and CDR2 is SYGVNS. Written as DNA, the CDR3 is TGTGCCAGCAGTGAAGGAATGTTACCGGGATCCAGCACAGATACGCAGTATTTT. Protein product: CASSEGMLPGSSTDTQYF.

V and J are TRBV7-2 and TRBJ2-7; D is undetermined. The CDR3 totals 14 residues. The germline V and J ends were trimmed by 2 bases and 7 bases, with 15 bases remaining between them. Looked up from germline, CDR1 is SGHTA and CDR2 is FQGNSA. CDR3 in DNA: TGTGCCAGCAGCTTACACCTTAGTCTAGTTGAGCAGTACTTC. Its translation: CASSLHLSLVEQYF.

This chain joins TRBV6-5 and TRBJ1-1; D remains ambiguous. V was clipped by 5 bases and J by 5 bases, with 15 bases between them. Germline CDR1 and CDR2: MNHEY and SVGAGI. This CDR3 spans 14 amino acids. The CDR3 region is CASSQTIQRTEAFF. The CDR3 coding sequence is TGTGCCAGCAGTCAGACAATCCAGAGGACTGAAGCTTTCTTT.

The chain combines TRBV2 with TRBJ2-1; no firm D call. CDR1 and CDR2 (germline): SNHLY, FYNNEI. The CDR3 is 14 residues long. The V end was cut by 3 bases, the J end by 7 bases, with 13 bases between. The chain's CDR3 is CASSDGRVRNEQFF. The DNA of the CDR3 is TGTGCCAGCAGTGACGGAAGGGTACGGAATGAGCAGTTCTTC.

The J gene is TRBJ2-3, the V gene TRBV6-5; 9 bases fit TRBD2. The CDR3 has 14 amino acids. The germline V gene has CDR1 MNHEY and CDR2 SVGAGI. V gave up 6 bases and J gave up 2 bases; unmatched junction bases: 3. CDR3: CASRREGYTDTQYF. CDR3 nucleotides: TGTGCCAGCAGGCGGGAGGGATACACAGATACGCAGTATTTT.

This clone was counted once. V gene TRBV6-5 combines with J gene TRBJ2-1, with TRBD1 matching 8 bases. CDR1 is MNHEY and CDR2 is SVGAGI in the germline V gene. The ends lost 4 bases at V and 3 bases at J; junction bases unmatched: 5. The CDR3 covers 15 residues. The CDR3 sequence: CASSSGQGNYNEQFF. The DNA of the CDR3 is TGTGCCAGCAGTTCCGGACAGGGTAACTACAATGAGCAGTTCTTC.